The 10 T cell receptor beta chains given below trace back to one sample, sequenced in a study of T cells in Graves' hyperthyroidism and ophthalmopathy. Amplified TCR beta CDR3 regions derived from RNA transcripts. Carried out on the TCR CDR3, a first-round RT-PCR used the HTBI primer set. Each CDR3 protein is one row after TCRdb ran MiXCR on the multiplex PCR reads. Among over 250,000 distinct CDR3 sequences listed, about 25% were seen once. Sample: blood. The source is a man aged 35-49 years with Graves' hyperthyroidism that later progressed to Graves' ophthalmopathy.

This clonotype was found many times. As DNA, the CDR3 is TGTGCCAGCAGAAACAGGGATGTCTACGAGCAGTACTTC. Amino acids: CASRNRDVYEQYF. The chain carries TRBV3-1 and TRBJ2-7; D is perhaps TRBD1 (6 bases). V dropped 6 bases and J dropped 3 bases, with 12 bases sitting between them. The CDR3 loop spans 13 amino acids. CDR1 and CDR2 from the germline V gene are LGHDT and YNNKEL (reference sequence).

This clonotype was counted at least ten times. This chain links TRBV5-1 with TRBJ2-7; D is possibly TRBD1 (5 bases). Trimming stripped 2 bases from V and 3 bases from J, with 12 bases between. The CDR3 spans 14 residues. In germline, CDR1 is SGHRS, CDR2 YFSETQ. CDR3: CASSFRVNFYEQYF. The DNA for the CDR3 is TGCGCCAGCAGCTTCAGGGTAAACTTCTACGAGCAGTACTTC.

This clonotype was seen ten or more times. The chain joins TRBV7-8 to TRBJ1-6; tentative D call: TRBD1 (6 bases). In germline, CDR1 is SGHVS, CDR2 FQNEAQ. V lost 3 bases to trimming and J lost 10 bases, with 13 bases between them. The CDR3 is 14 residues long. The CDR3 nucleotides read TGTGCCAGCAGCTTTACAGGGTTACTCTCACCCCTCCACTTT. This codes for CASSFTGLLSPLHF.

This clonotype was seen repeatedly, ten times or more. V and J are TRBV6-5 and TRBJ2-7, with a tentative D call TRBD1 (6 bases). The V and J ends lost 1 base and 0 bases respectively, with 7 bases between them. Germline V gives CDR1 MNHEY, CDR2 SVGAGI. The CDR3 runs 14 residues. DNA for the CDR3: TGTGCCAGCAGTTACTGGGGGCCCTCCTACGAGCAGTACTTC. This translates into CASSYWGPSYEQYF.

This chain uses TRBV15 with TRBJ1-5; D is undetermined. The germline V and J ends were trimmed by 3 bases and 11 bases, with 11 bases remaining between them. Germline CDR1 reads LNHNV; CDR2 reads YYDKDF (reference sequence). This CDR3 region has 12 residues. CDR3 loop: CATSSGERSQHF. CDR3 bases: TGTGCCACCAGCAGTGGGGAACGTTCCCAGCATTTT. The full variable domain, in which reference TRBV15 and TRBJ1-5 provide the parts outside the CDR3, is DAMVIQNPRYQVTQFGKPVTLSCSQTLNHNVMYWYQQKSSQAPKLLFHYYDKDFNNEADTPDNFQSRRPNTSFCFLDIRSPGLGDTAMYLCATSSGERSQHFGDGTRLSIL.

This clonotype was detected many times. The chain joins TRBV7-3 to TRBJ2-5; perhaps TRBD2 as D (6 bases). The CDR3 is 17 residues long. Trimming took off 5 bases at V and 1 base at J, with 20 bases between the two ends. Looked up from germline, CDR1 is SGHTA and CDR2 is FQGTGA. CDR3 residues: CASSPPDGSDGQETQYF. CDR3 DNA: TGTGCCAGCAGCCCCCCTGACGGGAGTGACGGCCAAGAGACCCAGTACTTC.

This clonotype was seen many times. The chain couples TRBV6-5 to TRBJ1-5; a weak D match, TRBD1 (6 bases). The germline V and J ends were trimmed by 6 bases and 0 bases, with 9 bases remaining between them. This CDR3 contains 14 residues. Germline CDR1 is MNHEY and CDR2 is SVGAGI. CDR3 residues: CASRGGNSNQPQHF. The CDR3, as DNA: TGTGCCAGCAGAGGGGGAAATAGCAATCAGCCCCAGCATTTT.

This clonotype has a count of ten or more. The CDR3 DNA reads as TGTGCCACCAGCCGTGGAGGTGCGAACACCGGGGAGCTGTTTTTT. Translation gives CATSRGGANTGELFF. This sequence joins TRBV15 and TRBJ2-2, with D tentatively TRBD2 (5 bases). Looked up from germline, CDR1 is LNHNV and CDR2 is YYDKDF (reference sequence). Between the trimmed V and J ends, which lost 5 bases and 0 bases, there was a span of 10 bases. The CDR3 runs 15 residues.

This clonotype was seen at least ten times. CDR3 sequence (DNA): TGCGCCAGCAGCGGACGCATGGGCCAAGAGACCCAGTACTTC. Translating it yields CASSGRMGQETQYF. This chain uses TRBV4-1 with TRBJ2-5; D remains unclear. V gave up 5 bases and J gave up 1 base, with 11 bases separating them. Germline CDR1 and CDR2: MGHRA and YSYEKL. The CDR3 length is 14 residues.

At least ten counts were recorded for this clonotype. This chain connects TRBV20-1 to TRBJ1-1, with D maybe TRBD1 (6 bases). The CDR3 runs to 12 residues. Germline V gene data show CDR1 as DFQATT and CDR2 as SNEGSKA (reference sequence). Trimming took 1 base from V and 8 from J, leaving 11 bases between them. The CDR3 DNA is TGCAGTGCTAGAGTGGGGGGGCGCGAAGCTTTCTTT. Translating gives CSARVGGREAFF.